The 18 T cell receptor beta chains below come from one sample, sequenced in a study of blood T cell repertoires in COVID-19. Measured with immunoSEQ multiplex PCR; TCRdb has only the in-frame clones, and not every one. The sample holds 150,000 to 200,000 clones, about 81% seen once. The sequenced sample consisted of peripheral blood. All receptors come from a man aged 25-45 years with active or convalescent COVID-19.

J is TRBJ1-2 and V is TRBV7-2; D unclear. Deletions cut 5 bases from V and 5 bases from J, with 9 bases between. Germline loops: CDR1 SGHTA, CDR2 FQGNSA. The CDR3 sequence is 12 residues long. The CDR3 reads CASSRRGYGYTF. In DNA, the CDR3 is TGTGCCAGCAGCCGTCGAGGGTATGGCTACACCTTC.

J is TRBJ1-6 and V is TRBV30; TRBD1 agrees at 7 bases. Losses at the gene ends were 4 bases for V and 14 bases for J; bases not matched to a gene: 8. CDR3 length equals 12 residues. Germline V lookup: CDR1 GTSNPN, CDR2 SVGIG (reference sequence). This chain's CDR3 is CAWTGGYEALHF. The CDR3 DNA reads as TGTGCCTGGACAGGGGGTTATGAGGCCCTCCACTTT. The variable domain in full, with the rest retrieved from reference TRBV30 and TRBJ1-6, is SQTIHQWPATLVQPVGSPLSLECTVEGTSNPNLYWYRQAAGRGLQLLFYSVGIGQISSEVPQNLSASRPQDRQFILSSKKLLLSDSGFYLCAWTGGYEALHFGNGTRLTVT.

Notes on this clone: Other nucleotide sequences from this sample produce the same CDR3. The chain couples TRBV4-1 to TRBJ1-2; a weak D match, TRBD1 (5 bases). This CDR3 is built from 14 residues. V lost 0 bases to trimming and J lost 1 base, with 6 bases between them. Germline CDR1 is MGHRA and CDR2 is YSYEKL. The CDR3 loop is CASSQDRVNYGYTF. DNA for the CDR3: TGCGCCAGCAGCCAAGACAGGGTTAACTATGGCTACACCTTC.

The chain joins TRBV6-5 to TRBJ1-6; D call uncertain. Germline CDR1 MNHEY, CDR2 SVGAGI. V lost 6 bases and J 9 bases, leaving 15 bases between the germline ends. This CDR3 is built from 14 residues. The CDR3 nucleotides are TGTGCCAGCAGACTGCCTGGGAGGGTTTCACCCCTCCACTTT. Translating it yields CASRLPGRVSPLHF.

The rearrangement links TRBV27 to TRBJ2-1; no firm D call. CDR3 length: 13 residues. Trimming took off 5 bases at V and 0 bases at J, with 5 bases between the two ends. The germline gives CDR1 MNHEY, CDR2 SMNVEV (reference sequence). DNA for the CDR3: TGTGCCAGCAGTGCGAGCTCCTACAATGAGCAGTTCTTC. Translation: CASSASSYNEQFF.

V usage is TRBV7-6 and J usage is TRBJ1-1; TRBD1 aligns across 9 bases. The CDR3 has 14 amino acids. Germline assignment: CDR1 SGHVS and CDR2 FNYEAQ. The junction had 4 bases not matched to a gene; V was cut back by 5 bases and J by 3 bases. The CDR3 DNA reads TGTGCCAGCAGCAAGACAGGGGGGGACACTGAAGCTTTCTTT. This encodes CASSKTGGDTEAFF. The full variable domain, completed using reference TRBV7-6 and TRBJ1-1, is GAGVSQSPRYKVTKRGQDVALRCDPISGHVSLYWYRQALGQGPEFLTYFNYEAQQDKSGLPNDRFSAERPEGSISTLTIQRTEQRDSAMYRCASSKTGGDTEAFFGQGTRLTVV.

The chain couples TRBV2 to TRBJ2-2; 8 bases align to TRBD1. With 4 bases clipped from V and 5 bases from J, the junction kept 6 bases outside the gene matches. This CDR3 contains 15 residues. CDR1 is SNHLY and CDR2 is FYNNEI in the germline V gene. CDR3 loop: CASSADRDITGELFF. The CDR3 DNA follows: TGTGCCAGCAGTGCGGACAGGGATATAACCGGGGAGCTGTTTTTT. Full variable domain (remainder filled in from reference TRBV2 and TRBJ2-2): EPEVTQTPSHQVTQMGQEVILRCVPISNHLYFYWYRQILGQKVEFLVSFYNNEISEKSEIFDDQFSVERPDGSNFTLKIRSTKLEDSAMYFCASSADRDITGELFFGEGSRLTVL.

V usage is TRBV5-6 and J usage is TRBJ1-2, with D possibly matching TRBD1 (5 bases). V lost 3 bases, J lost 8 bases, and 11 bases lay in between. The CDR3 runs 12 residues. In germline, CDR1 is SGHDT, CDR2 YYEEEE. Here the CDR3 reads CASSSGHTGYTF. For the CDR3, the DNA is TGTGCCAGCAGCTCTGGACACACGGGCTACACCTTC.

This chain links TRBV10-3 with TRBJ2-1, with 14 bases matching TRBD2. The V gene's germline CDR1 is ENHRY and CDR2 SYGVKD. J gave up 5 bases and V 3 bases, and 6 bases lay outside the gene matches. The CDR3 has 17 residues. In nucleotides, the CDR3 is TGTGCCATCAGTGACCCGACTAGCGGGGGGGCTAACAATGAGCAGTTCTTC. Protein: CAISDPTSGGANNEQFF.

The V gene is TRBV6-1, the J gene TRBJ1-2; D not certain. Trimming stripped 1 base from V and 5 bases from J, with 14 bases between. The CDR3 has 15 residues. The germline gives CDR1 MNHNS, CDR2 SASEGT. The CDR3 DNA reads as TGTGCCAGCAGTGAAGAATTGATGTCAGGTTATGGCTACACCTTC. Protein product: CASSEELMSGYGYTF.

V usage is TRBV7-8 and J usage is TRBJ2-3; TRBD1 matches at 7 bases. CDR1 is SGHVS and CDR2 is FQNEAQ in the germline V gene. V lost 5 bases, J lost 0 bases, and 2 bases stayed unmatched. This CDR3 is built from 14 residues. The chain's CDR3 is CASSKGASTDTQYF. The CDR3 region has the DNA TGTGCCAGCAGCAAGGGGGCTAGCACAGATACGCAGTATTTT.

The V call is TRBV7-9, the J call TRBJ2-7; 12 positions agree with TRBD1. Germline values: CDR1 SEHNR, CDR2 FQNEAQ (reference sequence). Losses at the gene ends were 4 bases for V and 3 bases for J; bases not matched to a gene: 4. The CDR3 extends over 15 amino acids. The CDR3 region has the DNA TGTGCCAGCAGCTCCGGGACAGGGGGCAGCTACGAGCAGTACTTC. It translates to CASSSGTGGSYEQYF.

The chain joins TRBV6-1 to TRBJ1-3; D possibly corresponds to TRBD1 (5 bases). The V and J ends lost 1 base and 0 bases respectively, with 10 bases between them. The CDR3 consists of 16 residues. Germline CDR1 and CDR2: MNHNS and SASEGT. CDR3: CASSEGQLYSGNTIYF. DNA for the CDR3: TGTGCCAGCAGTGAAGGACAGTTGTACTCTGGAAACACCATATATTTT.

The DNA of the CDR3 is TGTGCCAGCAGCTTACGGGGGTTGGGGGAGGGCCGCGCCTACGAGCAGTACTTC. Its translation is CASSLRGLGEGRAYEQYF. The chain employs TRBV11-3 and TRBJ2-7, with 7 positions matching TRBD2. J was trimmed by 2 bases and V by 2 bases; bases with no gene match: 15. The CDR3 has 18 residues. Germline-derived CDR1 and CDR2 are SGHNT and YENEEA.

CDR3 coding DNA: TGTGCCACCAGCAGAGGCGGAAGCTACGAGCAGTACTTC. Translated: CATSRGGSYEQYF. The chain links TRBV15 to TRBJ2-7; D gene ambiguous. Germline CDR1 reads LNHNV; CDR2 reads YYDKDF (reference sequence). The length of the CDR3 is 13 residues. The germline V and J ends were trimmed by 1 base and 3 bases, with 7 bases remaining between them.

V and J are TRBV19 and TRBJ2-5; D remains unclear. Germline lookup yields CDR1 LNHDA and CDR2 SQIVND (reference sequence). With 8 bases removed from V and 1 base from J, the gap between germline ends came to 14 bases. This CDR3 region has 14 residues. The CDR3 region is CASCPSIGQETQYF. The CDR3 DNA is TGTGCCAGTTGCCCCTCTATTGGCCAAGAGACCCAGTACTTC.

The J gene is TRBJ2-3, the V gene TRBV7-2, with TRBD2 matching over 9 bases. With 1 base clipped from V and 5 bases from J, the junction kept 10 bases outside the gene matches. There are 17 residues in the CDR3. Germline lookup yields CDR1 SGHTA and CDR2 FQGNSA. The CDR3 region has the DNA TGTGCCAGCAGCTTAGGGCCGCGGGGGGGCCGGGGAGATACGCAGTATTTT. Protein: CASSLGPRGGRGDTQYF. Complete variable domain (other parts from reference TRBV7-2 and TRBJ2-3): GAGVSQSPSNKVTEKGKDVELRCDPISGHTALYWYRQSLGQGLEFLIYFQGNSAPDKSGLPSDRFSAERTGGSVSTLTIQRTQQEDSAVYLCASSLGPRGGRGDTQYFGPGTRLTVL.

The chain employs TRBV11-2 and TRBJ2-5; 12 bases line up with TRBD2. This CDR3 is built from 19 residues. Germline loops: CDR1 SGHAT, CDR2 FQNNGV. J lost 0 bases, V lost 1 base, and 9 bases had no gene match. The CDR3 bases are TGTGCCAGCAGCTTAGGGGGCGCTAGCGGGGGGGAGTACCAAGAGACCCAGTACTTC. Protein sequence: CASSLGGASGGEYQETQYF.